This entry features one T cell receptor beta chain sequence. Its antigen is as yet unknown. Germline loops: CDR1 MNHEY, CDR2 SMNVEV (reference sequence). Trimming pared 4 bases from V and 0 bases from J, leaving 9 bases between. The CDR3 covers 15 residues. Measured with immunoSEQ multiplex PCR; TCRdb has only the in-frame clones, and not every one. The data contain about 30,000 clones, roughly 90% of them singletons. The sample is drawn from a study of lymphopenia after photon versus proton radiotherapy. General study findings and limits: Relative stability marked proton patients; photon patients lost diversity and naive cells. After lymphocyte nadir, photon-treated repertoires showed oligoclonal expansion, especially CD8+ Temra. Only patients who died were analyzed for survival; proton advantage is unproven.

This rearrangement joins TRBV27 to TRBJ2-2; D uncertain. Sequencing was performed on peripheral blood, taken from a patient treated with photon-based radiotherapy. The clonotype was recovered from a woman in her 50s with pancreatic cancer. The CDR3 bases are TGTGCCAGCAGTTGGCAGGATCCGAACACCGGGGAGCTGTTTTTT. Amino acids: CASSWQDPNTGELFF.